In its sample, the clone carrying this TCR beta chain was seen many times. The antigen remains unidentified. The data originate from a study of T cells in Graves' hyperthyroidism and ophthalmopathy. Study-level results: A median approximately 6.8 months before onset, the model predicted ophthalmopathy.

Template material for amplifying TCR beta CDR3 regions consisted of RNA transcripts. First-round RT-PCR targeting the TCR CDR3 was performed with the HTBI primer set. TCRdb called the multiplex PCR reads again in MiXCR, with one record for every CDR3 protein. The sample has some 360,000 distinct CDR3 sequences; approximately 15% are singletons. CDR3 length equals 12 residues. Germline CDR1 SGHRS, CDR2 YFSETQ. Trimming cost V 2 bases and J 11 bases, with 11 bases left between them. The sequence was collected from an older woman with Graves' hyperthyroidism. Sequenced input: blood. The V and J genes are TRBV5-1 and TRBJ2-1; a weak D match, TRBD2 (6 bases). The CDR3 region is CASSFVGGKQFF. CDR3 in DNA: TGCGCCAGCAGCTTCGTCGGGGGAAAGCAGTTCTTC.